This T cell receptor beta chain appears in the sequencing data of a study of cytomegalovirus exposure and HLA in healthy donors (dated by TCRdb to between 2016 and 2019). At the level of the whole study: An earlier analysis of several hundred of the donors reported 250 to 300 Gb of sequence data and roughly 120 million unique TCR beta sequences obtained from about 200 million T cells. An early release covering roughly 600 HLA-typed donors comprised roughly 300 gigabases of sequencing data and tens of millions of unique TCR sequences. Of the roughly 400 genotyped donors, 81% fell in the genetic ancestry cluster associated with self-reported Caucasian donors. The study aimed to test whether cataloging public T cell receptors could reveal signatures of past pathogen exposure. Using immunosequencing, the study profiled T cell repertoires from 640 or so subjects and related those repertoires to cytomegalovirus serostatus. A separate validation cohort of some 130 different subjects was used in addition to the roughly 670-subject first cohort. High-throughput TCR immunosequencing, statistical association of individual TCRs with disease status, and machine learning were combined to predict cytomegalovirus infection status. A later analysis re-examined previously published TCR beta repertoires from around 670 donors and added high-resolution HLA genotyping to investigate patterns of TCR occurrence. The later analysis used no new phenotypic data to find candidate immune exposures, relying instead on TCR beta sequences and their occurrence across donors. In an earlier analysis of 500 to 650 of the donors, high-throughput TCR beta sequencing was used to judge whether each TCR beta V gene segment behaved as functional or pseudogenic. Donor age, sex, ethnicity and CMV serostatus were compiled together with the repertoire data. A later genetic analysis used genome-wide SNP genotypes for about 65% of the roughly 700 donors, treating that subset as a discovery cohort. Every discovery cohort repertoire had been produced on one sequencing platform. Both class I and class II loci were covered by HLA typing, at four-digit resolution. The number of donors typed differed by locus, with roughly 629-640 for A, B, C, DRB1 and DQB1, around 520 for DQA1, some 570 for DPA1, and under 490 for DPB1. Roughly 5 DR-DQ haplotypes were handled as single units for association and clustering, since linkage in the cohort was strong. Among roughly 400 genotyped donors of the cohort, an average of approximately 240,000 unique TCR beta nucleotide sequences was sequenced per donor, of which approximately 19% were non-productive. Paper-wide results and their limitations: Most CMV-associated TCR beta chains appeared to be HLA-restricted in a later analysis, and the HLA associations seemed to be driven largely by CMV exposure. Across donors, most TCR sequences were observed very rarely, whereas some public TCRs were present in many individuals. An association between a missense DCLRE1C variant and V-gene and J-gene trimming of TCR beta chains was found in a later genetic analysis and replicated in an independent cohort. A group of highly shared sequence variants was considered likely to be a technical artifact of the sequencing pipeline. According to a later genetic analysis, donors in an Asian-associated ancestry cluster had fewer N-insertions in productive TCRs than the approximately 650-donor mean. A later analysis associated about 17,000 TCR beta sequences with specific HLA alleles at a false discovery rate of 0.05. In a later analysis, HLA-associated TCR beta chains showed more clonal expansion and lower generation probabilities than non-associated chains that were equally common. Roughly uniform sequencing depth across donors was assumed in presence/absence analyses, although this assumption may not hold. Cytomegalovirus status was reported to be diagnosed by the classifier with high specificity and sensitivity in both the original and validation cohorts. When HLA alleles, especially DR and DQ, strongly co-occurred, attributing TCR associations to individual alleles was difficult. An earlier analysis of approximately 590 of the donors showed that most TCR beta V segments appeared in productive rearrangements either about 87% or about 30% of the time, which broadly matched IMGT annotations. Immune exposure information for the cohort was limited to CMV serostatus. The cohort was sequenced for TCR beta chains only, and without alpha or paired-chain data the features that could be detected were limited. The earlier analysis of 587 of the donors excluded seventeen rarely observed V segments, including chromosome 9 orphons, because counts were too low. Some IMGT-functional V segments, including TRBV6-2 and TRBV6-3, could not be distinguished by the 87-base-pair reads and were therefore excluded. A few of the identified cytomegalovirus-associated TCR beta chains were confirmed in vitro to be specific for cytomegalovirus antigens. A total of 164 TCR beta chains were listed by the study as associated with cytomegalovirus. It was suggested by the authors that the approach could potentially be generalized to other disease states and immunological phenotypes. A further reported finding was that TCR beta sequences accurately predicted the HLA-A and HLA-B alleles for most subjects in the first cohort. In a later analysis, TCR association rates were found to vary across HLA loci, with the most associated TCRs seen for DRB1 alleles and the fewest for HLA-C alleles. Because some donors lacked HLA typing at each locus, the association tests relied only on the typed subset. Correlated functional status among segregating V segments might be attributable to linkage disequilibrium, but an unknown experimental factor could not be ruled out. Several of the top co-occurrence clusters appeared to be linked to parvovirus B19, influenza, CMV and Epstein-Barr virus, according to a later analysis.

The cohort comprised 670 or so healthy bone marrow donors. All cohort members were sampled while nominally healthy, although unrecorded immune exposures were likely present. The donor tested CMV seronegative and was one of the 352 seronegative cohort members. A peripheral blood sample was collected from each donor, and TCR beta sequencing was performed on peripheral blood mononuclear cells. Genomic DNA was extracted from the blood cell samples with the Qiagen DNeasy Blood Extraction Kit. Receptor libraries were prepared by the immunoSEQ multiplex PCR assay. For the multiplex PCR, a mixture combining 60 forward primers for TCR Vbeta segments and 13 reverse primers for TCR Jbeta segments was used. Amplification of the CDR3 region of rearranged TCR beta genes was performed with a multiplex PCR assay on genomic DNA. The Illumina HiSeq System was used to sequence the amplified TCR beta libraries as 87-base-pair reads. Per the original workflow: Across the 600 to 700 repertoires, a later analysis counted 60 million to 90 million unique TCR beta chains, roughly 11 million of which were shared by at least two donors. Raw reads were error-corrected and collapsed into unique sequences with a nearest-neighbor algorithm that merged closely related sequences to remove PCR and sequencing errors. V, D and J gene segments were assigned by aligning CDR3 sequences to IMGT reference sequences. For a sequence to be retained, a match of at least six nucleotides was required to both a V gene segment and a J gene segment. A rearrangement counted as productive if the CDR3 had no stop codons and remained in frame with V and J, and every other rearrangement counted as non-productive. CDR3 was defined by IMGT convention, running from the second conserved V-encoded cysteine to the conserved J-encoded phenylalanine. Sequences without an unambiguous match to a single V gene segment were excluded from the earlier analysis of about 640 of the donors. An earlier analysis of 450 to 650 of the donors called V segments functional above 56.7% productive rearrangements and segregating when the between-donor standard deviation exceeded 5%. A statistical classification framework was developed to diagnose cytomegalovirus status using the catalog of TCR beta chain sequences. A later analysis assigned V and J genes by comparing TCR nucleotide sequences with IMGT/GENE-DB human TR gene sequences. Using the TCRdist pipeline, a later analysis assigned CDR3 sequences along with most-parsimonious VDJ recombination scenarios. In a later analysis, each TCR beta chain was defined by its CDR3 amino acid sequence together with its V-gene family, and reads lacking a unique V-gene family were excluded. As a way to deal with suspected cross-contamination and a sequencing artifact, a later analysis dropped approximately 590 nucleotide sequences that were highly shared and had low generation probability. In a later analysis, a clonal expansion index was calculated for each public chain from normalized within-repertoire ranks of inferred template counts. In a later analysis, generation probabilities were computed using a VDJ recombination model fitted to out-of-frame rearrangements, and the results were checked against IGoR. In a later analysis, hypergeometric tests were used to score TCR-TCR, TCR-HLA and TCR-CMV co-occurrence, with a repertoire-size bias correction applied to TCR pairs. A later analysis estimated false discovery rates by permuting HLA or CMV assignments 20 times. In a later analysis, co-occurring TCRs were grouped using DBSCAN, with TCRdist sequence similarity added in when clustering inside HLA-allele-positive subsets. Co-occurrence clustering excluded repertoires with fewer than 30,000 or more than 120,000 public chains, plus five with anomalous nucleotide sharing. TCRdb carries this immuneACCESS record with in-frame sequences only. Its versions omit some clonotypes, under half of them owing to an unresolved V gene in the studies checked, with the rest unexplained. The D gene and trimming were derived from the DNA, and the V and J assignments and clone size from that table. This sample lists 150,000 to 200,000 clones; roughly 84% were detected once. The ten largest clones represent 0.25% to 0.3% of the sample.

V is pared back by 5 bases and J by 3 bases, with 4 bases lying between the germline termini. The CDR3 numbers 11 residues from cysteine through phenylalanine. The sequence is cut down to CDR3 DNA, 33 bases in frame from base 1. CDR1 is given as KGHSH and CDR2 as LQKENI, both from the germline V gene. A remark on this clone: There is no known antigen for this receptor. There are no base qualities to consult, and no much larger clone falls within one base.

The sequenced sample consisted of PBMCs. This TCR derives from a boy between 10 and 17 years old in good health and CMV-seronegative. The chain joins TRBV18 to TRBJ2-5, with the identity of the D gene unclear. The CDR3: CASSSKETQYF. The sequenced DNA: TGTGCCAGCTCATCAAAAGAGACCCAGTACTTC.